This T cell receptor beta chain was identified during a study of blood T cell repertoires in COVID-19. About the research overall: From the United States, Italy and Spain came samples of acute and convalescent COVID-19. Sample material is recorded as cDNA or gDNA derived from T cells, B-cell-depleted T cells, or PBMCs.

Original data processing: From reference gene primer amplification, estimates of nucleated cell counts were derived. Some clones are missing from TCRdb's copy, which holds only in-frame ones; the method was immunoSEQ multiplex PCR. D and trimming were read from the DNA, whereas the V and J calls and clone size are those reported in that table. The table lists approximately 250,000 clones, approximately 80% of them singletons, with less than 5% in the top ten. The germline CDR1 and CDR2 sequences are SGHNT and YYREEE (reference sequence). The CDR3 length is 17 residues. The V segment lost 2 bases and the J segment 6 bases; nucleotides outside the gene matches: 11.

The TCR comes from a man in his 60s with acute or convalescent COVID-19. This rearrangement joins TRBV5-4 to TRBJ2-3, with 11 bases matching TRBD2. Sequenced material: peripheral blood. The CDR3 sequence: CASSLGSSGGPRDTQYF. CDR3 coding DNA: TGTGCCAGCAGCTTAGGGTCTAGCGGGGGGCCGAGGGATACGCAGTATTTT.